Listed here are 22 T cell receptor beta chains from one sample, sequenced in a study of blood T cells in healthy people across ages. A second PCR, run for roughly 7 to 12 cycles, used a sample-barcoded 5' primer plus a J-beta primer mix. MiXCR, applied by TCRdb to the 5' RACE reads, yields one record per CDR3 protein. The sample shows under 2 million distinct CDR3 sequences, almost 35% of them seen only once. Sequenced material: blood. These receptors were taken from a woman under 40 in good health.

This clonotype was counted ten times or more. The V call is TRBV29-1, the J call TRBJ2-7, with D possibly TRBD2 on 5 matching bases. The germline V and J ends were trimmed by 4 bases and 5 bases, with 12 bases remaining between them. This CDR3 is built from 12 residues. Germline CDR1 reads SQVTM; CDR2 reads ANQGSEA. CDR3 residues: CSVVARRDEQYF. Here the CDR3 DNA reads TGCAGCGTTGTGGCCCGGCGGGACGAGCAGTACTTC.

This clonotype was counted a few times. J is TRBJ2-1 and V is TRBV7-2; the match to TRBD2 covers 8 bases. Germline values: CDR1 SGHTA, CDR2 FQGNSA. CDR3 length: 14 residues. After removal of 5 bases from V and 9 bases from J, the junction contained 9 bases not matched to a gene. Written as DNA, the CDR3 is TGTGCCAGCAGCCCGGGACTAGGAGGAGCTGAGCAGTTCTTC. Protein: CASSPGLGGAEQFF.

This clonotype was detected a few times. The genes are TRBV27 and TRBJ2-1; 7 bases are shared with TRBD2. The V gene's germline CDR1 is MNHEY and CDR2 SMNVEV (reference sequence). The CDR3 has 18 residues. V shed 1 base, J shed 7 bases, and the junction held 16 bases outside the gene matches. The CDR3 DNA reads as TGTGCCAGCAGTTTATGGGGTGGGGGAGGGGTCCTCCGTAATGAGCAGTTCTTC. This translates into CASSLWGGGGVLRNEQFF.

V is TRBV7-3 and J is TRBJ2-3, with D perhaps matching TRBD2 (6 bases). Germline lookup yields CDR1 SGHTA and CDR2 FQGTGA. The CDR3 runs to 15 residues. Trimming removed 3 bases at V and 1 base at J, with 11 bases between. CDR3 bases: TGTGCCAGCAGCTTCCTCGGAGGGGGCACAGATACGCAGTATTTT. Protein product: CASSFLGGGTDTQYF.

The J gene is TRBJ2-3, the V gene TRBV28; TRBD2 matches at 8 bases. The V gene end was trimmed by 3 bases and the J gene end by 0 bases; junction bases not matched to a gene: 14. The CDR3 sequence is 19 residues long. CDR1 MDHEN and CDR2 SYDVKM come from the germline V gene. CDR3 sequence (DNA): TGTGCCAGCAGTTTTAGGGGTAGCGGGATACCACCTAGCACAGATACGCAGTATTTT. It specifies CASSFRGSGIPPSTDTQYF.

The V and J genes are TRBV6-1 and TRBJ2-7; D might be TRBD1 (5 bases). Trimming removed 2 bases from V and 5 bases from J, with 7 bases in between. The CDR3 loop spans 12 amino acids. Germline V lookup: CDR1 MNHNS, CDR2 SASEGT. The chain's CDR3 is CASSERGHEQYF. The CDR3 coding sequence is TGTGCCAGCAGTGAAAGGGGCCACGAGCAGTACTTC.

This chain joins TRBV6-6 and TRBJ1-4; D is unclear. Germline V gene sequence: CDR1 MNHNY, CDR2 SVGAGI (reference sequence). Trimming took off 0 bases at V and 0 bases at J, with 8 bases between the two ends. The CDR3 sequence is 16 residues long. CDR3: CASSYSRVATNEKLFF. For the CDR3, the DNA is TGTGCCAGCAGTTACTCCCGAGTTGCAACTAATGAAAAACTGTTTTTT.

A word on this clonotype: One end of the junction varies from germline; a read error may be responsible. The chain uses TRBV12-3 or TRBV12-4 and TRBJ2-3; D might be TRBD2 (6 bases). This CDR3 has 10 amino acids. The chain's CDR3 is CTSARGTQYF. In nucleotides, the CDR3 is TGTACCAGCGCGCGGGGTACGCAGTATTTT.

The V and J genes are TRBV7-2 and TRBJ1-5; no firm D call. Germline lookup yields CDR1 SGHTA and CDR2 FQGNSA. V was pared by 1 base and J by 6 bases, with 13 bases between. This CDR3 is 15 amino acids long. CDR3 region: CASSLEVTLGQPQHF. CDR3 bases: TGTGCCAGCAGCTTAGAAGTGACTTTGGGTCAGCCCCAGCATTTT.

The genes are TRBV6-5 and TRBJ2-5, with D perhaps TRBD2 (5 bases). CDR1 MNHEY and CDR2 SVGAGI come from the germline V gene. V was shortened by 8 bases and J by 3 bases, with 19 bases between the two germline ends. This CDR3 has 15 residues. CDR3 loop: CASLPTFTGKETQYF. The CDR3, as DNA: TGTGCCAGCCTGCCCACGTTTACGGGGAAAGAGACCCAGTACTTC.

This chain joins TRBV20-1 and TRBJ2-5, with 12 bases identical to TRBD1. This CDR3 is 16 amino acids long. Germline loops: CDR1 DFQATT, CDR2 SNEGSKA (reference sequence). The V segment lost 0 bases and the J segment 11 bases; nucleotides outside the gene matches: 13. CDR3 in DNA: TGCAGTGCTAGAGACCCCGGGGGACAGGGGGCTGGGGAGCAGTACTTC. It codes for CSARDPGGQGAGEQYF.

In its sample, this clonotype was seen a few times. The genes are TRBV3-1 and TRBJ2-1; D is perhaps TRBD2 (6 bases). Germline V gene data show CDR1 as LGHDT and CDR2 as YNNKEL (reference sequence). The CDR3 is 19 residues long. Trimming left V 1 base short and J 2 bases short, with 21 bases between. The CDR3 sequence is CASSQGSVEMRDPYNEQFF. Here the CDR3 DNA reads TGTGCCAGCAGCCAAGGATCGGTAGAGATGCGGGACCCCTACAATGAGCAGTTCTTC.

V and J are TRBV19 and TRBJ1-4; TRBD1 matches at 9 bases. The J segment lost 5 bases and the V segment lost 8 bases, leaving 6 bases of the junction unmatched. This CDR3 is built from 14 residues. From germline, CDR1 is LNHDA and CDR2 SQIVND (reference sequence). CDR3 region: CASDPGTGNEKLFF. CDR3 coding DNA: TGTGCCAGTGACCCCGGGACAGGGAATGAAAAACTGTTTTTT.

This clonotype appeared a few times. J is TRBJ2-7 and V is TRBV10-2; D might be TRBD2 (5 bases). CDR1 and CDR2 (germline): WSHSY, SAAADI. Trimming cost V 0 bases and J 9 bases, with 12 bases left between them. This CDR3 is 13 amino acids long. CDR3 in DNA: TGCGCCAGCAGTGAGTCGGAGGTCCCAGCGCAGTACTTC. This gives the protein CASSESEVPAQYF.

This clonotype was observed many times. The chain is built from TRBV4-1 and TRBJ2-7; 10 nucleotides agree with TRBD2. V lost 1 base and J lost 7; bases outside the gene matches: 7. The CDR3 is 15 residues long. Per germline, CDR1 MGHRA and CDR2 YSYEKL. The CDR3 coding sequence is TGCGCCAGCAGCCAAGGGTCTAGCGGGGGCTTTGAGCAGTACTTC. It specifies CASSQGSSGGFEQYF.

The V and J genes are TRBV5-1 and TRBJ1-4, with 9 bases aligning to TRBD1. The V and J ends lost 4 bases and 8 bases, in that order; junction bases with no gene match: 6. The germline V gene has CDR1 SGHRS and CDR2 YFSETQ. CDR3 length: 14 amino acids. The CDR3 nucleotides read TGCGCCAGCAGCGCGGACAGGGGTGGGGAAAAACTGTTTTTT. This sequence encodes CASSADRGGEKLFF.

This clonotype has just a few counts. This chain links TRBV4-1 with TRBJ2-3; 14 nucleotides agree with TRBD2. V was clipped by 1 base and J by 5 bases; unmatched bases: 5. This CDR3 is 17 amino acids long. Germline loops: CDR1 MGHRA, CDR2 YSYEKL. The CDR3 sequence: CASSQAGTSGGVDTQYF. The CDR3 DNA is TGCGCCAGCAGCCAAGCGGGGACTAGCGGGGGTGTAGATACGCAGTATTTT.

This clonotype showed up just once. V and J are TRBV6-5 and TRBJ2-1; D perhaps matches TRBD2 (5 bases). The germline V gene has CDR1 MNHEY and CDR2 SVGAGI. V was cut by 0 bases and J by 10 bases, with 13 bases left in between. The CDR3 is 14 amino acids. The CDR3, as DNA: TGTGCCAGCAGTTACTCGAGGGCAGTCGGCGAGCAGTTCTTC. This encodes CASSYSRAVGEQFF.

This chain connects TRBV19 to TRBJ1-5; D unresolved. The CDR3 runs 14 residues. Germline lookup yields CDR1 LNHDA and CDR2 SQIVND (reference sequence). The V end lost 9 bases, the J end lost 0 bases, and 12 bases lay between the germline ends. The CDR3 here is CASVGEYSNQPQHF. CDR3 nucleotides: TGTGCCAGCGTCGGGGAATATAGCAATCAGCCCCAGCATTTT.

This clonotype was recorded only once. One end of the junction fails to match germline, which may point to a read error. The gene calls are TRBV29-1 and TRBJ2-3; D is perhaps TRBD1 (5 bases). CDR3 length: 13 residues. CDR1 is SQVTM, CDR2 ANQGSEA, per germline. CDR3 bases: TGCAGCGTTGGAGCCCTTTTCACAGGTACGCAGTATTTT. Translation: CSVGALFTGTQYF.

The V gene is TRBV7-9, the J gene TRBJ2-2; 9 bases line up with TRBD1. In germline, CDR1 is SEHNR, CDR2 FQNEAQ (reference sequence). V lost 4 bases and J lost 1; bases outside the gene matches: 4. The CDR3 contains 16 residues. Written as DNA, the CDR3 is TGTGCCAGCAGCTATGGGACAGGGTGGAACACCGGGGAGCTGTTTTTT. Translated, it gives CASSYGTGWNTGELFF.

This clonotype came up many times. The J gene is TRBJ2-6, the V gene TRBV20-1, with D possibly TRBD1 on 5 matching bases. The V gene lost 7 bases and the J gene lost 1 base, with 11 bases spanning the gap. The length of the CDR3 is 14 residues. Per the germline V gene, CDR1 is DFQATT and CDR2 is SNEGSKA (reference sequence). The DNA of the CDR3 is TGCAGTGTTGGGGCAGGGTCTGGGGCCAACGTCCTGACTTTC. Translation: CSVGAGSGANVLTF.